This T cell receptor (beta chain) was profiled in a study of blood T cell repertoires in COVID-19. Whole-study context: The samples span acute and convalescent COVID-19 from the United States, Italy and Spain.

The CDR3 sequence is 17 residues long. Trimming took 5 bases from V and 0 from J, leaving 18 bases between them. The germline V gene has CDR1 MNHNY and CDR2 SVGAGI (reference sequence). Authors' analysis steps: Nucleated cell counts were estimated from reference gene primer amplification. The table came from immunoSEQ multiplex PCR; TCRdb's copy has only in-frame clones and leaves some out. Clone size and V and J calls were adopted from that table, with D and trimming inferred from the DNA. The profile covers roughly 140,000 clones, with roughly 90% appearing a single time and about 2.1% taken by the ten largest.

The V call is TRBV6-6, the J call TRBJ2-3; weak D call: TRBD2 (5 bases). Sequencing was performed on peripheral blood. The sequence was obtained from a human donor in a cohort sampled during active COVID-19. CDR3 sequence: CASSPPGSLVSTDTQYF. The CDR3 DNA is TGTGCCAGCAGTCCCCCGGGGAGTCTCGTAAGCACAGATACGCAGTATTTT.